Presented here are 8 T cell receptor beta chains from one specimen sequenced in a study of CD8+ T cells in alopecia areata. Isolated RNA was reverse transcribed into cDNA used as the sequencing template. This table comes from immunoSEQ multiplex PCR, and its TCRdb copy is limited to in-frame clones, with some not included. The sample lists 130,000 to 150,000 clones, 62% occurring once. Sequenced input: CD8+ T cells sorted from blood. The origin of the receptors is a human donor in good health.

The chain uses TRBV4-1 and TRBJ1-2; 7 nucleotides align to TRBD1. V lost 4 bases, J lost 3 bases, and 11 bases stayed unmatched. CDR3 length: 16 amino acids. Germline lookup yields CDR1 MGHRA and CDR2 YSYEKL. The CDR3 coding sequence is TGCGCCAGCAGCCTTCACAGGGGATGGGAGGACTATGGCTACACCTTC. Translation: CASSLHRGWEDYGYTF.

This clone has only a few counts. The chain employs TRBV29-1 and TRBJ1-1, with TRBD1 as a possible D gene (6 bases). The CDR3 totals 15 residues. Germline V gene sequence: CDR1 SQVTM, CDR2 ANQGSEA. Between the trimmed V and J ends, which lost 7 bases and 1 base, there was a span of 19 bases. This CDR3 is CSAGDFQGRNTEAFF. The CDR3 DNA follows: TGCAGCGCTGGGGACTTCCAGGGGCGGAACACTGAAGCTTTCTTT.

CDR3 region: CSVLTGHGGYTF. The CDR3 region has the DNA TGCAGCGTCCTGACAGGCCATGGAGGCTACACCTTC. The V gene is TRBV29-1, the J gene TRBJ1-2; weak D call: TRBD1 (6 bases). V gave up 6 bases and J gave up 8 bases, with 16 bases separating them. The CDR3 length is 12 residues. CDR1 is SQVTM and CDR2 is ANQGSEA in the germline V gene.

The rearrangement links TRBV6-5 to TRBJ2-7; the match to TRBD2 covers 7 bases. CDR1 and CDR2 (germline): MNHEY, SVGAGI. After removal of 8 bases from V and 2 bases from J, the junction contained 6 bases not matched to a gene. The CDR3 is 13 amino acids. The CDR3 DNA follows: TGTGCCAGCGGCCCTAGCGGCCCCTACGAGCAGTACTTC. Amino acid sequence: CASGPSGPYEQYF.

A few counts support this clone. The V gene is TRBV28, the J gene TRBJ2-3, with D perhaps matching TRBD2 (5 bases). CDR3 size: 13 residues. V was trimmed by 9 bases and J by 6 bases, leaving 16 bases between them. Germline assignment: CDR1 MDHEN and CDR2 SYDVKM. DNA of the CDR3: TGTGCCAGTCGGACTCCAGTCTCGGATACGCAGTATTTT. This codes for CASRTPVSDTQYF. Based on the CDR3 plus reference TRBV28 and TRBJ2-3, the full variable domain is DVKVTQSSRYLVKRTGEKVFLECVQDMDHENMFWYRQDPGLGLRLIYFSYDVKMKEKGDIPEGYSVSREKKERFSLILESASTNQTSMYLCASRTPVSDTQYFGPGTRLTVL.

The chain recombines TRBV5-8 with TRBJ1-1; D perhaps matches TRBD1 (5 bases). Germline CDR1 is SGHTS and CDR2 is YDEGEE. V dropped 2 bases and J dropped 2 bases, with 10 bases sitting between them. This CDR3 has 14 residues. CDR3 loop: CASSLVGVNTEAFF. Here the CDR3 DNA reads TGTGCCAGCAGCTTAGTAGGGGTCAACACTGAAGCTTTCTTT.

V is TRBV6-1 and J is TRBJ2-7; D is unresolved. The CDR3 extends over 13 amino acids. Germline assignment: CDR1 MNHNS and CDR2 SASEGT. V lost 2 bases and J lost 4, with 9 bases in between. DNA for the CDR3: TGTGCCAGCAGTGAATACACCAGTTACGAGCAGTACTTC. This codes for CASSEYTSYEQYF.

The chain carries TRBV4-1 and TRBJ2-7; 8 bases line up with TRBD1. With V trimmed by 1 base and J by 2 bases, 7 bases remained unmatched. The length of the CDR3 is 16 residues. Germline CDR1 and CDR2: MGHRA and YSYEKL. The CDR3 nucleotides are TGCGCCAGCAGCCAAGTCCCAGGGGGCCAAACCTACGAGCAGTACTTC. This gives the protein CASSQVPGGQTYEQYF.